This entry features one TCR beta chain sequence. Its antigen is as yet unknown. The data were produced by immunoSEQ multiplex PCR, yet TCRdb's version contains in-frame clones alone and is incomplete. The profile shows some 1,400,000 clones, around 97% of them singletons. This sample stems from a study of shared clonotypes between healthy human individuals. On the study more broadly: Each donor's CD8 memory used one plate, CD8 naive two, each CD4 subset three. Study findings and constraints: Shared clonotypes across all four donors exceeded non-shared ones in generation probability.

The V gene's germline CDR1 is SGHVS and CDR2 FNYEAQ. This CDR3 comprises 14 residues. V was cut by 5 bases and J by 4 bases, with 15 bases left in between. Splitting the CD4+ cells yielded a CD45RA+ naive subset and a CD45RA-negative memory subset. This sequence originates from a man aged 30 to 45 in good health. The rearrangement joins TRBV7-6 to TRBJ2-7; possibly TRBD2 for D (5 bases). Sequenced: naive CD4+ T cells sorted from blood. This sample's subset: CD45RA+ positively selected. The CDR3 DNA sequence: TGTGCCAGCAGCCCATCGGAGGTAAAGTACGAGCAGTACTTC. Amino acid sequence: CASSPSEVKYEQYF.